The clone carrying this T cell receptor (beta chain) is termed medium-sized. Its antigen is unknown. This sample is drawn from a study of high-grade serous ovarian cancer treatment subgroups. Study-wide context: Samples averaged around 14,000 reads and about 7,500 unique TCR beta rearrangements.

Study results and caveats: CDR1 and CDR2 were left unanalyzed; analyses focused on CDR3. Clonal relatedness tracked neoantigen level, and by trend copy number and mutation load. Tumors within one patient showed repertoire similarity of roughly 0.1 to 0.8.

Germline CDR1 and CDR2: SGHVS and FNYEAQ. This CDR3 has 12 amino acids. V was shortened by 5 bases and J by 6 bases, with 10 bases between the two germline ends. The tumor samples were collected prior to definitive surgery or chemotherapy. Produced via immunoSEQ multiplex PCR; TCRdb's table is partial and in-frame only. Of about 10,000 clones listed, more than 65% are singletons. Sample: tumor tissue. This sequence joins TRBV7-6 and TRBJ1-2; the D is unclear. This sequence was found in a human donor with high-grade serous ovarian cancer. CDR3 region: CASSPAGNGYTF. The CDR3 DNA is TGTGCCAGCAGCCCGGCTGGAAATGGCTACACCTTC.